Listed here is a single T cell receptor beta chain. Trimming took off 4 bases at V and 4 bases at J, with 14 bases between the two ends. The CDR3 sequence is 14 residues long. Germline V lookup: CDR1 GTSNPN, CDR2 SVGIG (reference sequence). This record comes from a study of blood T cell repertoires in COVID-19. As for the study in general: Sites across the United States, Italy and Spain contributed samples from acute and convalescent COVID-19. PBMCs, B-cell-depleted T cells, or T cells provided the cDNA or gDNA that made up the material.

Original processing methods: Researchers report that nucleated cell counts were estimated from reference gene primer amplification. This table comes from immunoSEQ multiplex PCR, and its TCRdb copy is limited to in-frame clones, with some not included. The V and J calls and clone size were taken over from that table, and D and trimming were inferred from the DNA. The table shows more than 95,000 clones, with around 83% occurring only once. The J gene is TRBJ1-5, the V gene TRBV30, with D possibly TRBD1 on 5 matching bases. The sample taken for sequencing was peripheral blood. The clonotype comes from a man between 60 and 70 years old with acute or convalescent COVID-19. CDR3 DNA sequence: TGTGCCTGGACACCCGGGACTACAAATCAGCCCCAGCATTTT. Translating it yields CAWTPGTTNQPQHF.